Below, 32 T cell receptor beta chains from the same sample are listed, as sequenced in a study of T cells in narcolepsy. Here immunoSEQ multiplex PCR was the method, and the copy in TCRdb shows in-frame clones only, minus some. The table shows about 30,000 clones, with about 76% occurring only once. The sample comprised CD45RA- memory CD4+ T cells from PBMCs. These receptors were taken from a human donor with narcolepsy.

The CDR3 is CASSSVQGGTEAFF. For the CDR3, the DNA is TGCGCCAGCAGCTCGGTGCAGGGGGGCACTGAAGCTTTCTTT. V usage is TRBV5-1 and J usage is TRBJ1-1; 7 bases align to TRBD1. The germline CDR1 and CDR2 sequences are SGHRS and YFSETQ. The CDR3 contains 14 residues. V gave up 3 bases and J gave up 4 bases; unmatched junction bases: 6.

The V call is TRBV6-5, the J call TRBJ1-1; 10 bases map to TRBD1. With 4 bases clipped from V and 4 bases from J, the junction kept 0 bases outside the gene matches. Germline lookup yields CDR1 MNHEY and CDR2 SVGAGI. This CDR3 comprises 13 residues. This CDR3 reads CASSWTGGTEAFF. The CDR3 nucleotides read TGTGCCAGCAGTTGGACAGGGGGCACTGAAGCTTTCTTT.

J is TRBJ2-5 and V is TRBV5-6, with D tentatively TRBD2 (6 bases). V lost 1 base and J lost 5, with 9 bases in between. Per the germline V gene, CDR1 is SGHDT and CDR2 is YYEEEE. There are 13 residues in the CDR3. CDR3 region: CASSLIGRETQYF. Here the CDR3 DNA reads TGTGCCAGCAGCTTGATAGGGAGGGAGACCCAGTACTTC.

This clone was recorded only once. This sequence joins TRBV5-1 and TRBJ1-3, with a weak D call TRBD1 (5 bases). Germline V gene data show CDR1 as SGHRS and CDR2 as YFSETQ. V lost 2 bases and J 2 bases, leaving 14 bases between the germline ends. CDR3 length: 16 amino acids. Here the CDR3 reads CASSLDPGTAGNTIYF. CDR3 sequence (DNA): TGCGCCAGCAGCTTAGACCCCGGGACGGCTGGAAACACCATATATTTT.

The chain carries TRBV6-5 and TRBJ2-1; the D gene is possibly TRBD2 (6 bases). The CDR3 is 15 residues long. V lost 6 bases, J lost 6 bases, and 18 bases lay in between. Germline V gene sequence: CDR1 MNHEY, CDR2 SVGAGI. In nucleotides, the CDR3 is TGTGCCAGCAGGTCCCCATCGGGACTCCTCAATGAGCAGTTCTTC. Translating gives CASRSPSGLLNEQFF.

The chain carries TRBV30 and TRBJ1-1, with D maybe TRBD1 (5 bases). V was clipped by 5 bases and J by 1 base, with 8 bases between them. This CDR3 comprises 12 residues. Germline V gene lookup returns CDR1 GTSNPN and CDR2 SVGIG (reference sequence). The chain's CDR3 is CAWGDGNTEAFF. The CDR3 bases are TGTGCCTGGGGGGACGGGAACACTGAAGCTTTCTTT.

The rearrangement joins TRBV30 to TRBJ2-7; no definite D call. CDR1 and CDR2 from the germline V gene are GTSNPN and SVGIG (reference sequence). Trimming took 0 bases from V and 0 from J, leaving 9 bases between them. The CDR3 is 14 amino acids. The chain's CDR3 is CAWSVSANSYEQYF. In DNA, the CDR3 is TGTGCCTGGAGTGTTAGTGCCAACTCCTACGAGCAGTACTTC.

The CDR3, as DNA: TGTGCCTGGAGTGTAAACAGGGGGCATAGCAATCAGCCCCAGCATTTT. This sequence encodes CAWSVNRGHSNQPQHF. The genes are TRBV30 and TRBJ1-5; TRBD1 agrees at 9 bases. Germline V CDR1 and CDR2: GTSNPN, SVGIG (reference sequence). CDR3 size: 16 residues. The J segment lost 0 bases and the V segment lost 0 bases, leaving 3 bases of the junction unmatched.

This clone was found a few times. The sample carries other DNA sequences with the same CDR3. The chain joins TRBV11-2 to TRBJ2-4; D gene ambiguous. The CDR3 is 14 residues long. Germline V gene data show CDR1 as SGHAT and CDR2 as FQNNGV. V was trimmed by 4 bases and J by 0 bases, leaving 7 bases between them. The CDR3 sequence: CASSSRLAKNIQYF. The CDR3 DNA is TGTGCCAGCAGCTCACGGTTAGCCAAAAACATTCAGTACTTC.

The chain recombines TRBV18 with TRBJ1-2; D may be TRBD1 (5 bases). From germline, CDR1 is KGHSH and CDR2 LQKENI. This CDR3 has 21 amino acids. Trimming took off 1 base at V and 0 bases at J, with 27 bases between the two ends. CDR3 nucleotide sequence: TGTGCCAGCTCACCACTCCCTTTCCGGCGGGACGGCACACCAGCTAACTATGGCTACACCTTC. Translating it yields CASSPLPFRRDGTPANYGYTF.

V usage is TRBV28 and J usage is TRBJ1-5; D may be TRBD1 (6 bases). V was trimmed by 7 bases and J by 8 bases, leaving 18 bases between them. Germline V lookup: CDR1 MDHEN, CDR2 SYDVKM. This CDR3 is built from 14 residues. CDR3: CASILGGRNEPQHF. The CDR3 coding sequence is TGTGCCAGCATCCTCGGGGGCAGGAACGAGCCCCAGCATTTT.

The chain combines TRBV11-2 with TRBJ2-7; 9 positions agree with TRBD2. The germline gives CDR1 SGHAT, CDR2 FQNNGV. The V and J ends lost 5 bases and 7 bases, in that order; junction bases with no gene match: 6. CDR3 length: 13 amino acids. CDR3 bases: TGTGCCAGCAGCCTGTCGGGACTAGCTGAGCAGTACTTC. Amino acid sequence: CASSLSGLAEQYF.

The V gene is TRBV7-8, the J gene TRBJ2-1; 13 bases map to TRBD2. V gave up 0 bases and J gave up 10 bases; unmatched junction bases: 12. The CDR3 spans 18 residues. Per germline, CDR1 SGHVS and CDR2 FQNEAQ. For the CDR3, the DNA is TGTGCCAGCAGCTTAGCACGACCGGGACTAGCGGGACCCAAGGAGCAGTTCTTC. Translating gives CASSLARPGLAGPKEQFF.

V gene TRBV5-4 combines with J gene TRBJ2-5; 11 positions match TRBD1. This CDR3 contains 13 residues. The junction had 7 bases not matched to a gene; V was cut back by 10 bases and J by 5 bases. Germline assignment: CDR1 SGHNT and CDR2 YYREEE (reference sequence). The CDR3 loop reads CAVGQGAEETQYF. In nucleotides, the CDR3 is TGTGCCGTAGGACAGGGGGCTGAGGAGACCCAGTACTTC.

This CDR3 is CASSVTESSYNEQFF. CDR3 bases: TGTGCCAGCAGCGTTACAGAGAGCTCCTACAATGAGCAGTTCTTC. The gene calls are TRBV9 and TRBJ2-1; D is unclear. CDR1 SGDLS and CDR2 YYNGEE come from the germline V gene. The V gene lost 2 bases and the J gene lost 0 bases, with 9 bases spanning the gap. This CDR3 contains 15 residues.

The chain recombines TRBV6-1 with TRBJ2-2, with 11 positions matching TRBD1. Germline V lookup: CDR1 MNHNS, CDR2 SASEGT. This CDR3 has 15 residues. J was trimmed by 7 bases and V by 10 bases; bases with no gene match: 11. The CDR3: CATRPGQGVVGELFF. The CDR3 bases are TGTGCCACCCGGCCGGGACAGGGGGTCGTCGGGGAGCTGTTTTTT.

V and J are TRBV18 and TRBJ2-7; maybe TRBD1 (6 bases). The CDR3 sequence is 13 residues long. The germline gives CDR1 KGHSH, CDR2 LQKENI. Trimming shortened V by 2 bases and J by 1 base, and 6 bases separated the two germline ends. As DNA, the CDR3 is TGTGCCAGCTCACCAGGACAGTCCTACGAGCAGTACTTC. Encoded protein: CASSPGQSYEQYF. The full variable domain, in which reference TRBV18 and TRBJ2-7 provide the parts outside the CDR3, is NAGVMQNPRHLVRRRGQEARLRCSPMKGHSHVYWYRQLPEEGLKFMVYLQKENIIDESGMPKERFSAEFPKEGPSILRIQQVVRGDSAAYFCASSPGQSYEQYFGPGTRLTVT.

The rearrangement uses TRBV7-8 and TRBJ2-3; 7 bases are shared with TRBD2. Germline CDR1 is SGHVS and CDR2 is FQNEAQ. V trimming: 5 bases; J trimming: 0 bases; junction bases outside the gene matches: 5. This CDR3 contains 15 residues. As DNA, the CDR3 is TGTGCCAGCAGCCCCCTAGCGGTTAGCACAGATACGCAGTATTTT. Protein sequence: CASSPLAVSTDTQYF.

The chain is built from TRBV6-4 and TRBJ2-3; D is unclear. The CDR3 runs 13 residues. CDR1 and CDR2 from the germline V gene are MRHNA and SNTAGT. Between the trimmed V and J ends, which lost 3 bases and 4 bases, there was a span of 8 bases. The CDR3 reads CASSEQNSDTQYF. CDR3 sequence (DNA): TGTGCCAGCAGTGAGCAGAACTCAGATACGCAGTATTTT.

This CDR3 reads CAWGASGRSEQYF. DNA of the CDR3: TGTGCCTGGGGGGCCAGCGGGAGGAGTGAGCAGTACTTC. The V and J genes are TRBV30 and TRBJ2-7, with TRBD2 matching over 9 bases. The CDR3 covers 13 residues. Looked up from germline, CDR1 is GTSNPN and CDR2 is SVGIG (reference sequence). With 5 bases clipped from V and 7 bases from J, the junction kept 9 bases outside the gene matches.

This rearrangement joins TRBV6-5 to TRBJ2-3; D uncertain. The CDR3 covers 13 residues. Germline CDR1 reads MNHEY; CDR2 reads SVGAGI. Trimming pared 5 bases from V and 7 bases from J, leaving 13 bases between. CDR3 amino acids: CASSLPPINTQYF. The DNA of the CDR3 is TGTGCCAGCAGTCTGCCTCCCATTAATACGCAGTATTTT.

The rearrangement links TRBV6-6 to TRBJ2-2; D not resolved. Germline V lookup: CDR1 MNHNY, CDR2 SVGAGI (reference sequence). This CDR3 has 14 residues. V lost 3 bases, J lost 5 bases, and 10 bases lay in between. This chain's CDR3 is CASSYSGGTGELFF. The CDR3 region has the DNA TGTGCCAGCAGTTATTCAGGTGGAACCGGGGAGCTGTTTTTT.

This chain links TRBV2 with TRBJ1-5; 9 bases are shared with TRBD1. CDR1 is SNHLY and CDR2 is FYNNEI in the germline V gene. The CDR3 extends over 15 amino acids. The J segment lost 6 bases and the V segment lost 6 bases, leaving 9 bases of the junction unmatched. The CDR3 coding sequence is TGTGCCAGCAGGAAGGACAGGGGAGATGGTCAGCCCCAGCATTTT. Its translation: CASRKDRGDGQPQHF.

The chain couples TRBV28 to TRBJ2-3; TRBD2 aligns across 8 bases. From germline, CDR1 is MDHEN and CDR2 SYDVKM. Unmatched junction bases numbered 15, after V lost 6 bases and J lost 10 bases. There are 15 residues in the CDR3. The CDR3 DNA is TGTGCCAGCAGAGCTCTAGCGGGCCCCTGGGGGGCGCAGTATTTT. The encoded protein is CASRALAGPWGAQYF.

CDR3 nucleotides: TGTGCCAGCAGCAAAGCGGGAGAATTCTTC. This codes for CASSKAGEFF. This sequence joins TRBV21-1 and TRBJ2-1; the D call of TRBD2 is as the table states it, not checked on the DNA. TRBV21-1 is termed a pseudogene. The CDR3 is 10 residues long.

V usage is TRBV4-3 and J usage is TRBJ2-3; D may be TRBD1 (5 bases). The CDR3 is 15 amino acids. Trimming removed 1 base from V and 6 bases from J, with 14 bases in between. The germline CDR1 and CDR2 sequences are LGHNA and YSLEER. The CDR3 DNA reads TGCGCCAGCAGCCAAGTGGGGCCAGGCAGGGATACGCAGTATTTT. Protein product: CASSQVGPGRDTQYF.

The rearrangement uses TRBV7-9 and TRBJ2-6, with 9 bases aligning to TRBD2. V trimming: 1 base; J trimming: 0 bases; junction bases outside the gene matches: 1. CDR1 and CDR2 from the germline V gene are SEHNR and FQNEAQ (reference sequence). The CDR3 contains 17 residues. This chain's CDR3 is CASSLGLADSGANVLTF. The CDR3 DNA is TGTGCCAGCAGCTTAGGACTAGCGGACTCTGGGGCCAACGTCCTGACTTTC.

The chain uses TRBV5-4 and TRBJ2-5; a weak D match, TRBD2 (5 bases). Germline loops: CDR1 SGHNT, CDR2 YYREEE (reference sequence). The CDR3 runs to 14 residues. Deletions cut 3 bases from V and 3 bases from J, with 12 bases between. CDR3 loop: CASSSEVSKETQYF. DNA for the CDR3: TGTGCCAGCAGCTCGGAGGTGAGCAAAGAGACCCAGTACTTC.

This clone was counted only a few times. The chain links TRBV6-5 to TRBJ1-1; no firm D call. V lost 6 bases to trimming and J lost 3 bases, with 5 bases between them. This CDR3 contains 11 residues. Germline CDR1 reads MNHEY; CDR2 reads SVGAGI. In nucleotides, the CDR3 is TGTGCCAGCAGATGGGACACTGAAGCTTTCTTT. Translated, it gives CASRWDTEAFF.

The chain is built from TRBV20-1 and TRBJ2-7; D call uncertain. Trimming pared 2 bases from V and 6 bases from J, leaving 8 bases between. The CDR3 length is 11 residues. CDR1 is DFQATT and CDR2 is SNEGSKA in the germline V gene (reference sequence). The CDR3 is CSARRVSEQYF. CDR3 DNA: TGCAGTGCTAGACGCGTTAGCGAGCAGTACTTC.

V is TRBV6-8 and J is TRBJ1-1; a weak D match, TRBD1 (5 bases). The CDR3 is 12 residues long. The ends were cut back, 10 bases at V and 8 bases at J, with 17 bases in the middle. Germline lookup yields CDR1 MNHGY and CDR2 SAAAGT. In nucleotides, the CDR3 is TGTGCCACGAGGGGACGGAGCCCCGAAGCTTTCTTT. This codes for CATRGRSPEAFF.

The chain links TRBV5-1 to TRBJ2-1, with TRBD1 matching over 12 bases. CDR3 length: 18 residues. Germline V gives CDR1 SGHRS, CDR2 YFSETQ. J gave up 8 bases and V 0 bases, and 12 bases lay outside the gene matches. CDR3 nucleotides: TGCGCCAGCAGCTTGGTACCCCCCGGGACAGGGGGCCGCGATGAGCAGTTCTTC. This translates into CASSLVPPGTGGRDEQFF.